This TCR beta chain is drawn from a study of CD8+ T cells in alopecia areata (dated by TCRdb to 2016 to 2018). About the investigation overall: The treated patients took part in an open-label pilot trial in which moderate-to-severe alopecia areata was treated with oral tofacitinib at 5 to 10 mg twice daily. Patients received tofacitinib for 6 to 18 months and were then followed off drug for 6 months to check for delayed response and recurrence. For the treated patients, the SALT score, which quantifies what percentage of scalp surface area is affected, served as the measure of disease severity. In both human patients and the C3H/HeJ mouse model, the study applied high-throughput TCRbeta sequencing to look at T cell clonal expansion in alopecia areata. On the human side, TCRbeta sequencing was run on scalp tissue and on sorted CD4+ and CD8+ peripheral blood T cells from healthy controls and from alopecia areata patients with either patchy or totalis/universalis disease. Biopsies were taken from tofacitinib-treated patients at baseline and again at 4 and 24 weeks into treatment, and several of those patients also had a later scalp biopsy. Scalp clonality was compared across normal scalp (n=4), patchy alopecia areata scalp (n=8), and alopecia totalis/universalis scalp (n=8). RNA was extracted with the PAXgene miRNA kit for fixed scalp, the miRNeasy kit for PBMCs, and the RNeasy kit for mouse skin. immunoSEQ multiplex PCR using 35 Vbeta forward primers and 13 Jbeta reverse primers was used to amplify TCRbeta CDR3 regions. Study-wide conclusions, independent of this receptor: Unlike mouse skin, where gammadelta T cells dominate, normal human skin contains resident alphabeta T cells that get sequenced too, which complicates analysis of the scalp TCR repertoire. With tofacitinib, both scalp clonality and the number of expanded CD8+ clones among the top 100 scalp clones went down significantly. The treated cohort was small, with a single nonresponder, so links between baseline CD8+ expansion and response need larger studies. Shared TCR sequences between patients were less evident than in mice, which may be partly attributable to HLA diversity in the patient population. Many expanded lesional clones were found to persist in scalp and blood during tofacitinib treatment, and relapse after treatment cessation may be partly explained by this persistence. Compared with normal scalp, lesional scalp, particularly in alopecia totalis/universalis, had higher clonality and more expanded CD8+ clones, which suggests antigenic drive.

Library generation was performed with the immunoSEQ multiplex PCR assay. RNA was extracted from all samples and reverse transcribed into cDNA as template for TCR sequencing. First-strand cDNA was synthesized using SuperScript III with a 2:1 mix of oligo-dT and random hexamers. A synthetic immune receptor repertoire was used to measure amplification bias, and any remaining bias was corrected computationally. For the original study's pipeline: After raw reads were preprocessed to remove errors, the CDR3 was defined following IMGT conventions as running from the conserved cysteine to phenylalanine. Clonality was computed as 1 minus the Shannon entropy, with the entropy normalized by log2 of the number of productive unique TCRs. Whether scalp clones were CD4 or CD8 was inferred by matching scalp TCRbeta sequences against CD4 and CD8 repertoires sorted from blood. The clones in this table, taken by TCRdb from immuneACCESS, are in-frame only. Not every clone is retained; where verified, under half of the shortfall comes from an unresolved V gene, and the cause of the rest is unknown. V, J and clone size are those of that table, while D and trimming were read from the DNA. For this sample there are roughly 200,000 clones; around 50% appear just once. Around 13% of the sample goes to the ten largest clones.

About this clone itself: Its antigen is currently not known. No clone much larger than this one lies a single base away; base qualities are absent.

Germline trimming: 0 bases from V, 4 bases from J; junction bases outside gene matches: 2. From the germline V gene (reference sequence), CDR1 is MNHEY and CDR2 is SMNVEV. Including the terminal cysteine and phenylalanine, the CDR3 comprises 15 residues. Left in the record is the CDR3 DNA by itself, 45 bases read in frame from the first base. The time point label corresponds to: around 24 weeks on oral tofacitinib. The intended sense of this specimen's treatment or condition label: oral pan-JAK inhibitor, 5-10 mg twice daily. Lesional scalp punch biopsies and peripheral blood were obtained from alopecia areata patients. After PBMCs were isolated by density centrifugation and stained for CD3, CD4 and CD8, a FACSAria was used to sort CD4+ and CD8+ T cells.

The clonotype comes from a human donor with alopecia areata. The sequences come from CD8+ T cells sorted from blood, collected at week 24, from a patient treated with tofacitinib. The chain is made from TRBV27 and TRBJ2-7, with 11 middle bases fitting TRBD2. The CDR3 region reads CASSLSSGGAYEQYF. The sequenced DNA: TGTGCCAGCAGTTTATCTAGCGGGGGGGCTTACGAGCAGTACTTC.